These T cell receptor beta chains were read from a single sample in a study of cytomegalovirus exposure and HLA in healthy donors. Generated by immunoSEQ multiplex PCR, the TCRdb table keeps only in-frame clones and is missing some. The sample lists around 130,000 clones, roughly 9% seen once, with about 6.6% in the top ten. Source material: PBMCs. These receptors were taken from a woman between 40 and 50 years old in good health and CMV-seropositive. Both conserved end residues are part of each CDR3. A D gene is named only where the DNA matches it firmly. The listing skips clone size in some rows; elsewhere it reads once, few, many or a size class.

TRBV30,TRBD1,few,TRBJ2-7,CASRDRGGSYEQYF,TGTGCCTCAAGGGACAGGGGGGGTTCCTACGAGCAGTACTTC
TRBV19,-,few,TRBJ1-2,CASSIYLRGREGYTF,TGTGCCAGTAGTATCTATCTCAGGGGAAGAGAGGGCTACACCTTC
TRBV6-1,-,few,TRBJ2-6,CASSPAGANVLTF,TGTGCCAGCAGTCCTGCTGGGGCCAACGTCCTGACTTTC
TRBV6-1,-,-,TRBJ1-1,CASNSEGVDTEAFF,TGTGCCAGCAATAGTGAGGGGGTCGACACTGAAGCTTTCTTT
TRBV4-1,-,-,TRBJ1-5,CASSRTDYSNQPQHF,TGCGCCAGCAGCCGGACAGATTATAGCAATCAGCCCCAGCATTTT
TRBV27,TRBD2,-,TRBJ2-6,CASSLWGGEALGANVLTF,TGTGCCAGCAGTCTGTGGGGGGGGGAAGCTCTTGGGGCCAACGTCCTGACTTTC
TRBV5-4,-,-,TRBJ1-1,CASSSPRGADNTEAFF,TGTGCCAGCAGCTCCCCGCGGGGCGCGGATAACACTGAAGCTTTCTTT
TRBV28,TRBD1,few,TRBJ1-6,CATGGGTGLNSPLHF,TGTGCCACCGGGGGAGGGACAGGGCTGAATTCACCCCTCCACTTT
TRBV10-3,-,few,TRBJ2-7,CAISEEGQKHSYEQYF,TGTGCCATCAGTGAGGAAGGACAGAAACACTCCTACGAGCAGTACTTC
TRBV15,-,few,TRBJ2-1,CATSRDRGAHNEQFF,TGTGCCACCAGCAGAGACCGGGGGGCCCACAATGAGCAGTTCTTC
TRBV2,-,-,TRBJ1-3,CASSGGDGNTIYF,TGTGCCAGCAGTGGGGGAGATGGAAACACCATATATTTT
TRBV18,TRBD1,-,TRBJ2-2,CASSPPNPGQLNTGELFF,TGTGCCAGCTCACCACCAAACCCGGGACAGCTGAACACCGGGGAGCTGTTTTTT
TRBV5-1,-,few,TRBJ1-6,CASSLRQDGSAPLHF,TGCGCCAGCAGCTTAAGACAGGATGGATCCGCACCCCTCCACTTT
TRBV19,TRBD2,-,TRBJ2-2,CASSPPGGRDTGELFF,TGTGCCAGTAGTCCCCCGGGGGGGAGGGACACCGGGGAGCTGTTTTTT
TRBV15,-,few,TRBJ1-5,CATSRSSQPQHF,TGTGCCACCAGCAGGTCTAGTCAGCCCCAGCATTTT
TRBV27,TRBD1,-,TRBJ2-7,CASSLGHRGYEQYF,TGTGCCAGCAGTTTAGGCCACAGGGGGTACGAGCAGTACTTC
TRBV2,-,-,TRBJ1-1,CASIPWNTEAFF,TGTGCCAGCATTCCATGGAACACTGAAGCTTTCTTT